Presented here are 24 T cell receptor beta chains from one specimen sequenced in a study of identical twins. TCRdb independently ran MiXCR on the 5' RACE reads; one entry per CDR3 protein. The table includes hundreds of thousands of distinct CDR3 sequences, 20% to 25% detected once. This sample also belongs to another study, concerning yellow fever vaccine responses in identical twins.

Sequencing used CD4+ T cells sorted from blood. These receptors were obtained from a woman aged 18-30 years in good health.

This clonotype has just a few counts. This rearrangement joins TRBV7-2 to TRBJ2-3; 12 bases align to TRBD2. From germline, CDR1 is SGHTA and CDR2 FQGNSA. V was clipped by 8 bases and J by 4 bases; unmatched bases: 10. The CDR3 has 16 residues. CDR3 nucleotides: TGTGCCAGCTACCTAGCGGGGGGGCTCAGGCCAGATACGCAGTATTTT. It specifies CASYLAGGLRPDTQYF.

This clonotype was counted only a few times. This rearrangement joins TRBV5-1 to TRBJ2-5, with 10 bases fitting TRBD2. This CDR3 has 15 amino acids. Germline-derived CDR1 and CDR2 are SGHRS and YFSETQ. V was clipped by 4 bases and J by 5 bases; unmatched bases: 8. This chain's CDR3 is CASSPSAGGRETQYF. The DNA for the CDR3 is TGCGCCAGCAGCCCGTCAGCGGGGGGGCGGGAGACCCAGTACTTC.

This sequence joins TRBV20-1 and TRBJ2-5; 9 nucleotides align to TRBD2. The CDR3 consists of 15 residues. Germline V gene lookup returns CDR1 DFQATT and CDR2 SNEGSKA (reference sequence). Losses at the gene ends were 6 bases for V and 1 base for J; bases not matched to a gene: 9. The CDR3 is CSALTSGPIQETQYF. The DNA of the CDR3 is TGCAGTGCGCTCACTAGCGGGCCGATCCAAGAGACCCAGTACTTC.

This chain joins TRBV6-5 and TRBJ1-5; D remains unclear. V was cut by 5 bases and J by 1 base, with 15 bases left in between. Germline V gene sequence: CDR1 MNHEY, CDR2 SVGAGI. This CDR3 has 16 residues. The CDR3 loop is CASSLREGGSNQPQHF. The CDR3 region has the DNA TGTGCCAGCAGTCTACGAGAGGGTGGAAGCAATCAGCCCCAGCATTTT.

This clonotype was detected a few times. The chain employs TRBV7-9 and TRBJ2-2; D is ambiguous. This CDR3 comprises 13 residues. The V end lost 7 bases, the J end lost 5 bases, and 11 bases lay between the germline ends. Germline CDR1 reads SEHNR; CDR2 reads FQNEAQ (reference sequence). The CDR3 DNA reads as TGTGCCAGCACCCGGGCTGGGACCGGGGAGCTGTTTTTT. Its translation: CASTRAGTGELFF.

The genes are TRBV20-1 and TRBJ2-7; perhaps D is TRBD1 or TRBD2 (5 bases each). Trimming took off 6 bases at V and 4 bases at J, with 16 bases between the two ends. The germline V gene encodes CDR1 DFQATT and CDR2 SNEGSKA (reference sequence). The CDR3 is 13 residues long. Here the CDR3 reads CSATDTLAYEQYF. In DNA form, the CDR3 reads TGCAGTGCCACGGACACCCTAGCTTACGAGCAGTACTTC.

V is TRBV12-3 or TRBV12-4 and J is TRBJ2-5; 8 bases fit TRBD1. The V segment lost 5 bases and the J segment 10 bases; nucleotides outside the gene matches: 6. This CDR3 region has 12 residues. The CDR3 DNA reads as TGTGCCAGCAGTCCGGACAGGGTGGTCCAGTACTTC. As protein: CASSPDRVVQYF.

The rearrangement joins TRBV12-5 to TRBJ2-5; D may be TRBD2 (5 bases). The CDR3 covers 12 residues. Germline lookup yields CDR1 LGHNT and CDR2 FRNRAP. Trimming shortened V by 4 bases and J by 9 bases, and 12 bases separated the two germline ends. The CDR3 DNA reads TGTGCTAGTGGTTGGCCCGCGGGTCCCCAGTACTTC. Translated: CASGWPAGPQYF.

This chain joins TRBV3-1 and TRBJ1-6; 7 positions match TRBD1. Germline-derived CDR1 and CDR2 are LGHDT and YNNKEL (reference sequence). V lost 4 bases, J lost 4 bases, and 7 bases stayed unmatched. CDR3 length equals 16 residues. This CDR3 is CASSRLGTEYNSPLHF. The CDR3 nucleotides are TGTGCCAGCAGCCGATTAGGGACAGAGTATAATTCACCCCTCCACTTT. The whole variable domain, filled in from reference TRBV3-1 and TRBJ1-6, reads DTAVSQTPKYLVTQMGNDKSIKCEQNLGHDTMYWYKQDSKKFLKIMFSYNNKELIINETVPNRFSPKSPDKAHLNLHINSLELGDSAVYFCASSRLGTEYNSPLHFGNGTRLTVT.

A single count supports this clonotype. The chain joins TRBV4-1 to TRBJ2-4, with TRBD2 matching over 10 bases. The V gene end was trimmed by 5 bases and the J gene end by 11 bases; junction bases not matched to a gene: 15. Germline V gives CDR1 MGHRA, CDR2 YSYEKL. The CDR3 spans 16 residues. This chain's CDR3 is CASSALERGGPSVQYF. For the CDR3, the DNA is TGCGCCAGCAGCGCACTGGAGCGGGGGGGCCCAAGCGTTCAGTACTTC.

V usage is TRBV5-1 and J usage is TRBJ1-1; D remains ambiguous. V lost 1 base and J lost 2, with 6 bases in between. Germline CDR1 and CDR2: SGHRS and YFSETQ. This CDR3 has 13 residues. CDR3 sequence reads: CASSLSSNTEAFF. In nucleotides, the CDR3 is TGCGCCAGCAGCTTGAGCTCCAACACTGAAGCTTTCTTT.

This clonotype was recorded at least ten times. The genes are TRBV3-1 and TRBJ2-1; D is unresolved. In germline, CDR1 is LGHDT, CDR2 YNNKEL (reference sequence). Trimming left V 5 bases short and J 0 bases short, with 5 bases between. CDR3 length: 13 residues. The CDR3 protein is CASSGHSYNEQFF. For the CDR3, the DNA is TGTGCCAGCAGCGGTCACTCCTACAATGAGCAGTTCTTC.

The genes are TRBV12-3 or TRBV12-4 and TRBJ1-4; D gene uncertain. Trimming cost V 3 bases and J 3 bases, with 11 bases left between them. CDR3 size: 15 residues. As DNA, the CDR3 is TGTGCCAGCAGTTTGGGGTTGGCGGCTAATGAAAAACTGTTTTTT. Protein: CASSLGLAANEKLFF.

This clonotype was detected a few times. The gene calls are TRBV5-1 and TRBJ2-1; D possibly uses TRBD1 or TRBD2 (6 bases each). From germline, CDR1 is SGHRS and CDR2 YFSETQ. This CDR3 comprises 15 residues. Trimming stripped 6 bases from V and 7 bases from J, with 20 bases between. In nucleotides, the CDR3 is TGCGCCAGCACCCCCCGGGGGCCCATCTGGAATGAGCAGTTCTTC. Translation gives CASTPRGPIWNEQFF. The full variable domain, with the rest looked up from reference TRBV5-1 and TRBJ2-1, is KAGVTQTPRYLIKTRGQQVTLSCSPISGHRSVSWYQQTPGQGLQFLFEYFSETQRNKGNFPGRFSGRQFSNSRSEMNVSTLELGDSALYLCASTPRGPIWNEQFFGPGTRLTVL.

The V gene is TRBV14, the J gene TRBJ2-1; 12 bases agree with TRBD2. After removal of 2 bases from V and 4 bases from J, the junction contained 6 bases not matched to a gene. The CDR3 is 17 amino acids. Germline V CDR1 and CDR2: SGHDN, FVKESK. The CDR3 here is CASSQPSGLAGYNEQFF. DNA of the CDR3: TGTGCCAGCAGCCAACCCTCTGGACTAGCGGGGTACAATGAGCAGTTCTTC.

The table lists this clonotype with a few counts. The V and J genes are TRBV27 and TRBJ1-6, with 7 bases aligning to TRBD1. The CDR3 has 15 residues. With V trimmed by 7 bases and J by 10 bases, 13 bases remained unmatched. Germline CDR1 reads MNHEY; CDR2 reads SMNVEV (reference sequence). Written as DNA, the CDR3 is TGTGCCAGCAATCAACGACAGGGTTTGGAATCACCCCTCCACTTT. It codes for CASNQRQGLESPLHF.

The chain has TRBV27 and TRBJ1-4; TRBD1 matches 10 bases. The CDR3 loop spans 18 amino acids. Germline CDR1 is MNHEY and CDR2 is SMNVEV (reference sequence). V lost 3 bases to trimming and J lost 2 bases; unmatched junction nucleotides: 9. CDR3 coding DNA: TGTGCCAGCAGTTTCGACAGGGGGCTCGGATACACTAATGAAAAACTGTTTTTT. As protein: CASSFDRGLGYTNEKLFF.

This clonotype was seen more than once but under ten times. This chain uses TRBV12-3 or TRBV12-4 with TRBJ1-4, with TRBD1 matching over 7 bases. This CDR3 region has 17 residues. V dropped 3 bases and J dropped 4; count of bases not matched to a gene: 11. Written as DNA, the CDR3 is TGTGCCAGCAGTTTGACTTACAGGGGACCTAATAATGAAAAACTGTTTTTT. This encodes CASSLTYRGPNNEKLFF.

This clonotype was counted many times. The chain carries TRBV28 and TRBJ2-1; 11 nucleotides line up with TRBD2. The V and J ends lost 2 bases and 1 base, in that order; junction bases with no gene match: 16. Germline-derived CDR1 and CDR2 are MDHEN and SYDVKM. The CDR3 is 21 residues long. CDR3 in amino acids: CASSLGFPIAGGPNSYNEQFF. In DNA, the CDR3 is TGTGCCAGCAGTTTAGGCTTCCCCATAGCGGGAGGGCCTAATTCCTACAATGAGCAGTTCTTC.

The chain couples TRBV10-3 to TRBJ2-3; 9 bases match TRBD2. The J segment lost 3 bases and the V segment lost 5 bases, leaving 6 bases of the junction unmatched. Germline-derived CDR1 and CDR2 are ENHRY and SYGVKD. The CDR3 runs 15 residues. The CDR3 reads CAISPTSGRTDTQYF. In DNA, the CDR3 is TGTGCCATCAGTCCGACTAGCGGAAGGACAGATACGCAGTATTTT.

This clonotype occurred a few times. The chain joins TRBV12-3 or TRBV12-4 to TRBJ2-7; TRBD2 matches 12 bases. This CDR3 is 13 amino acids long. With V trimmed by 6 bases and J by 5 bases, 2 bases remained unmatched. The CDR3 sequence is CASSRTSGNEQYF. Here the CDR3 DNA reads TGTGCCAGCAGCCGGACTAGCGGGAACGAGCAGTACTTC.

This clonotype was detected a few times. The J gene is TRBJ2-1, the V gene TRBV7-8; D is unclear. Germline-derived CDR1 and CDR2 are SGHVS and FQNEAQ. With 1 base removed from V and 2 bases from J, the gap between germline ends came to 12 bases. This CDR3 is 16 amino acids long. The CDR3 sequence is CASSLVRLAPYNEQFF. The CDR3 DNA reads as TGTGCCAGCAGCTTAGTAAGGCTGGCTCCCTACAATGAGCAGTTCTTC.

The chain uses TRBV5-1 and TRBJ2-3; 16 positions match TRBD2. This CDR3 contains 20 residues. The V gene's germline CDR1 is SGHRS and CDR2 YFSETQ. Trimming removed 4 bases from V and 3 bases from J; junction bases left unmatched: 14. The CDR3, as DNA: TGCGCCAGCAGCGCCTCCGGGACTAGCGGGGGGGCGTCACGAACAGATACGCAGTATTTT. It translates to CASSASGTSGGASRTDTQYF.

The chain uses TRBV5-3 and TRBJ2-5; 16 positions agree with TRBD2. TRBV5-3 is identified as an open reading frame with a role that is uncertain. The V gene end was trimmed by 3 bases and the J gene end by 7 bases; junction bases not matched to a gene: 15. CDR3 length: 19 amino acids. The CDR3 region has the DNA TGTGCCAGAAGCTCGGGACTAGCGGGAGGGCCTGAGGGGTTGATGACCCAGTACTTC. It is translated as CARSSGLAGGPEGLMTQYF.